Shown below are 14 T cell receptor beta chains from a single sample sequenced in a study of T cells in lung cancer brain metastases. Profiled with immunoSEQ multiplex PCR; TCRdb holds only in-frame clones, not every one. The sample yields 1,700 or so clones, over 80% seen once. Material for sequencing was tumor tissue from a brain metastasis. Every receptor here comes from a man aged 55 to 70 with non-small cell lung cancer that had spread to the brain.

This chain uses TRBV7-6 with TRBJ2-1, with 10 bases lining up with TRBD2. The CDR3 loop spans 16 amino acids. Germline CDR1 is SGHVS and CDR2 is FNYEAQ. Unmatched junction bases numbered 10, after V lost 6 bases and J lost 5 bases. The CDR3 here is CASSPLGTSANNEQFF. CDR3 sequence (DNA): TGTGCCAGCAGTCCCCTGGGGACTAGCGCCAACAATGAGCAGTTCTTC.

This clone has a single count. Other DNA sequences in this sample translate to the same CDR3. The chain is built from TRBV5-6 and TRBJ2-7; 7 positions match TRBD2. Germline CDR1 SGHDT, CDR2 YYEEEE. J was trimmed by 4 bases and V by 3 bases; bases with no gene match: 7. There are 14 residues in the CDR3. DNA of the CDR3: TGTGCCAGCAGCTGGACTAGTGCTTCTTACGAGCAGTACTTC. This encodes CASSWTSASYEQYF.

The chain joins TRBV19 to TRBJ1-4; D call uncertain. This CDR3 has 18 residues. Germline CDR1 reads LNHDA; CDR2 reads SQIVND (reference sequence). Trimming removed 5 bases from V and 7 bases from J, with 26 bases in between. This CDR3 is CASSARALADEFSEKLFF. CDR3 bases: TGTGCCAGTAGTGCCCGGGCCCTAGCGGACGAGTTTAGTGAAAAACTGTTTTTT.

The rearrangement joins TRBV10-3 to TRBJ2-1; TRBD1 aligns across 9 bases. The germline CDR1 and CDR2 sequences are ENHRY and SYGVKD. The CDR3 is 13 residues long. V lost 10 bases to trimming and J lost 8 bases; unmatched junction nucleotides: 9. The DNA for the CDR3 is TGTGCCACCATGGGACAGGGAGGGTATGAGCAGTTCTTC. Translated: CATMGQGGYEQFF.

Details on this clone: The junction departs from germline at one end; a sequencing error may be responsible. CDR3 nucleotide sequence: TGCGCCAGCAGCGCAGACGAACTAGCGGGGGGCTACAATGAACAGTTCTTC. Amino acid sequence: CASSADELAGGYNEQFF. The V gene is TRBV5-1, the J gene TRBJ2-1; 12 bases fit TRBD2. Germline lookup yields CDR1 SGHRS and CDR2 YFSETQ. The length of the CDR3 is 17 residues.

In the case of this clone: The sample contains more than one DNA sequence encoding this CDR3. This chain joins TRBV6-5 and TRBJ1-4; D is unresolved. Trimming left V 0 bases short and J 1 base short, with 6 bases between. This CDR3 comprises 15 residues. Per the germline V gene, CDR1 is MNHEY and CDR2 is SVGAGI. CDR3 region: CASSYSSGTNEKLFF. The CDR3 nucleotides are TGTGCCAGCAGTTACTCTTCTGGAACTAATGAAAAACTGTTTTTT.

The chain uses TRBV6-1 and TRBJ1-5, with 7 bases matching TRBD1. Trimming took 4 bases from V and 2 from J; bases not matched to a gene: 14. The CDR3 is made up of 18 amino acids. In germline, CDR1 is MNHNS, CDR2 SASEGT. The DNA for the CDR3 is TGTGCCAGCAGTGGTCAGAAGGTGACAGGGCCAGGCAATCAGCCCCAGCATTTT. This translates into CASSGQKVTGPGNQPQHF.

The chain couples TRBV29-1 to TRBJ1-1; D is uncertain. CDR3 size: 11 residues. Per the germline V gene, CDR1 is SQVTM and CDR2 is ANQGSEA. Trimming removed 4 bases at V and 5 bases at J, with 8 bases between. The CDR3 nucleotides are TGCAGCGTTGTTCAGCGGACTGAAGCTTTCTTT. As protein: CSVVQRTEAFF. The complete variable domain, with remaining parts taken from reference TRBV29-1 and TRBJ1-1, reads SAVISQKPSRDICQRGTSLTIQCQVDSQVTMMFWYRQQPGQSLTLIATANQGSEATYESGFVIDKFPISRPNLTFSTLTVSNMSPEDSSIYLCSVVQRTEAFFGQGTRLTVV.

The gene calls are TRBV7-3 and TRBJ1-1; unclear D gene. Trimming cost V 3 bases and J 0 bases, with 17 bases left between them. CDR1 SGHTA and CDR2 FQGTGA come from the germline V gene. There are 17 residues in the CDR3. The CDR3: CASSFDTPQRMNTEAFF. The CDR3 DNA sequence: TGTGCCAGCAGCTTCGACACCCCTCAGAGAATGAACACTGAAGCTTTCTTT.

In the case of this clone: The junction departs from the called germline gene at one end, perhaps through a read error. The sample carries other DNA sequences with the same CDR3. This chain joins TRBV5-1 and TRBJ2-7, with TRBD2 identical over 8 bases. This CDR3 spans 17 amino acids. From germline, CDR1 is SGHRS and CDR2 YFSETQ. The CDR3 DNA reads TGCGCCAGCAGCTTTGGACTAGCAGGAGGGCCCTCCCACGAGCAGTACTTC. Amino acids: CASSFGLAGGPSHEQYF.

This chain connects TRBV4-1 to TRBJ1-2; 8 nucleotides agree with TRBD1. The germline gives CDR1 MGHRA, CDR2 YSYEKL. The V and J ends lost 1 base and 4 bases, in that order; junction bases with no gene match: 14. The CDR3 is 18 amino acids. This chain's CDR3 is CASSQVALTGGGSYGYTF. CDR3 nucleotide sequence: TGCGCCAGCAGCCAAGTAGCCCTTACAGGGGGGGGGAGCTATGGCTACACCTTC.

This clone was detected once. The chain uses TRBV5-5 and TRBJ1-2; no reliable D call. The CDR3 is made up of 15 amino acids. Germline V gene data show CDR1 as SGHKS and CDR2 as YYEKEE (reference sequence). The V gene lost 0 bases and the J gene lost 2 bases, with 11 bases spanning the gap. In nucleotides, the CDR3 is TGTGCCAGCAGCTTGGGAGGGATAGGGAACTATGGCTACACCTTC. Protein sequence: CASSLGGIGNYGYTF.

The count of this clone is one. The CDR3 nucleotides read TGTGCCAGCAGCCACGCCGGGACAGGTCACAATGAGCAGTTCTTC. Translated: CASSHAGTGHNEQFF. V usage is TRBV14 and J usage is TRBJ2-1, with 8 bases aligning to TRBD1. Germline loops: CDR1 SGHDN, CDR2 FVKESK. V shed 3 bases and J 5 bases; nucleotides not matched to a gene: 6. There are 15 residues in the CDR3. Full variable domain (outside the CDR3, taken from reference TRBV14 and TRBJ2-1): EAGVTQFPSHSVIEKGQTVTLRCDPISGHDNLYWYRRVMGKEIKFLLHFVKESKQDESGMPNNRFLAERTGGTYSTLKVQPAELEDSGVYFCASSHAGTGHNEQFFGPGTRLTVL.

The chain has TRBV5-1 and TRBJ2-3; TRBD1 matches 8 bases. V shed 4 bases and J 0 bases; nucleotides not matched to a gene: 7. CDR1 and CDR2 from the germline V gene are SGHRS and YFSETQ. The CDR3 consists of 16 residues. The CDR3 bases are TGCGCCAGCAGCCCCTGGACAGGGCAAAGCACAGATACGCAGTATTTT. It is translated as CASSPWTGQSTDTQYF.